This T cell receptor beta chain derives from a study of tumor-infiltrating lymphocytes in primary liver carcinoma listed by TCRdb under 2017. Background for the entire study: Between late 2015 and March 2016, a few patients in China with histopathologically diagnosed primary liver carcinoma had their tumors surgically resected. Across five regions of each liver tumor, along with adjacent normal tissue and blood, the study brought together TCRbeta repertoire sequencing, expression microarrays and whole-exome sequencing. Tumors of the five patients were stage T1-T3 N0M0 with maximum diameters of roughly 4.2 to 11 cm. Repertoires from technical replicates were highly reproducible, with mean shared-clone rates near 0.89 and correlation coefficients above 0.95. A total of roughly 35 specimens from 5 patients went through TCRbeta repertoire sequencing, namely 25 tumor regions, 5 adjacent noncancerous liver tissues and 5 peripheral blood samples. Each sample produced about 3.5 to 8 million productive TCRbeta reads, and read depth showed no significant difference between tissue types. Of the five patients, three men and two women aged 30 to 69 years, four had hepatocellular carcinoma and one had combined HCC and intrahepatic cholangiocarcinoma. Study-level results and caveats: The top 250 clones made up a significantly larger repertoire fraction in tumors than in blood (p = 0.039). Because sequencing covered only the TCR beta chain and unpaired alpha chains were not captured, true repertoire diversity is likely underestimated. The study included only four or five patients, and the authors note findings should be validated in a larger study. Comparison of CD4+ and CD8+ T cell repertoires was precluded by the use of bulk unsorted samples. Consistent with antigen-driven expansion, pairs of tumor regions showed higher repertoire overlap (mean roughly 35%) than either tumor-adjacent pairs (about 17%) or tumor-blood pairs (roughly 14%).

Blood RNA was extracted from unsorted whole blood with TRIzol reagent; germline DNA came from the DNeasy Blood & Tissue kit. Chronic HBV infection was present in the patients, and the patients were treatment-naive at sampling. Before surgery, roughly 3.7 milliliters of peripheral blood were collected into K2EDTA tubes. TCRbeta-specific cDNA was reverse-transcribed from about 520 ng total RNA using a constant-region primer and ProtoScript II reverse transcriptase. Construction of the TCRbeta libraries relied on three nested rounds of multiplex PCR, following a slightly modified ARM-PCR procedure. Each of the first two PCR rounds ran for nine to ten cycles and used multiplex TRBV1-TRBV30 forward primers together with a Cbeta reverse primer. Sample barcodes and Illumina adapters were added in a final 25-cycle PCR with Deep VentR polymerase. Before sequencing, amplicons of 200-500 bp were gel-purified using a QIAquick gel extraction kit. TCRbeta amplicons were sequenced on an Illumina HiSeq 2500 with 250-bp paired-end reads. The authors' analysis ran thus. To recover full CDR3 sequences, reads were quality-trimmed using Trimmomatic v0.33 and paired reads were then merged using FLASH v1.2.11. MiGEC v1.2.1b assigned V, D and J germline segments to the rearranged TCRbeta sequences. VDJtools v1.0.0 computed clonotype statistics and Shannon-Wiener diversity indices. To cut down on sampling bias, every analysis after diversity analysis relied on just the 250 most abundant clonotypes from each sample. The public reads were run again by TCRdb, first through fastp at Q25 and then through MiXCR, and only productive beta chains were kept. Records with the same CDR3 protein are collapsed into one entry carrying the most frequent genes and DNA. The authors' filters were not applied to this entry. This sample holds about 330,000 distinct CDR3 sequences; roughly two thirds were observed only once. In total, the top ten clones hold roughly 6% of the sample.

A note on this clonotype: It lacks a known antigen. One end of the junction is discordant with germline, which a read error may explain.

The CDR3 holds 14 amino acids from the cysteine to the phenylalanine. The entry retains the CDR3 DNA only, 42 bases that are in frame from base 1. The germline V gene (reference sequence) provides CDR1 SGHAT and CDR2 FQDESV. Sequenced input: peripheral blood. This clonotype originated in a man in his forties or fifties with primary liver carcinoma and hepatitis B virus infection. This chain joins TRBV11-1 to TRBJ2-1, with TRBD2 as a weak D call on 5 bases. Read as DNA, the sequence is TGTGCCAGCAGCTTATGGGGAGTGTACAATGAGCGGTTCTTC. It is translated as CASSLWGVYNERFF.